This TCR beta chain was sequenced for a study of blood T cells in healthy people across ages. Study background: Capture by template switching was about one barcoded beta molecule per two T cells.

Combining a sample-barcoded 5' primer with a J-beta primer mix, a second PCR ran for roughly 7 to 12 cycles. MiXCR, run by TCRdb on the 5' RACE reads, gives a single entry per CDR3 protein. The data contain 700,000 to 900,000 distinct CDR3 sequences, around 24% of them singletons. The germline CDR1 and CDR2 sequences are ENHRY and SYGVKD. This CDR3 is built from 14 residues. Trimming took off 3 bases at V and 7 bases at J, with 12 bases between the two ends. These data were also filed under a second study, of T cells of mothers and their children. This second study says: It was related mother-child pairs that showed slightly higher overlap than unrelated pairs, without reaching significance.

V usage is TRBV10-3 and J usage is TRBJ1-4, with unresolved D. Material: blood. This sequence originates from a boy under 18 in good health. The DNA for the CDR3 is TGTGCCATCAGTGATTCCGGCCGAACTGAAAAACTGTTTTTT. This sequence encodes CAISDSGRTEKLFF.